What follows is one T cell receptor beta chain and its context. Its matching antigen is unknown. TCRdb's copy holds only in-frame clones and misses some; the assay was immunoSEQ multiplex PCR. The sample holds about 310,000 clones, approximately 88% seen once. This entry belongs to a study of cytomegalovirus exposure and HLA in healthy donors. Broader study findings: There were some public TCRs occurring in many donors, but most TCR sequences were rare.

The trim removed 3 bases at V and 8 bases at J, leaving 4 bases unmatched. Germline lookup yields CDR1 MNHNY and CDR2 SVGAGI (reference sequence). The CDR3 consists of 14 residues. The chain carries TRBV6-6 and TRBJ1-6; 7 bases fit TRBD1. What was sequenced was PBMCs. The receptor comes from a man in his thirties or forties in good health and CMV-seronegative. The CDR3 here is CASSYGTDYSPLHF. For the CDR3, the DNA is TGTGCCAGCAGTTATGGGACAGATTATTCACCCCTCCACTTT.